The 13 T cell receptor beta chains in this list originate from one sample, sequenced in a study of control samples from healthy donors and cancer patients. Method: immunoSEQ multiplex PCR; TCRdb's copy keeps in-frame clones and lacks some. There are about 140,000 clones in the sample; roughly 90% occur only once, and 11% lies in the top ten. Sequenced: blood. Every receptor here comes from a man younger than 45 in good health.

With respect to this clone: A junction boundary mismatches the germline segment, possibly from a read error. The chain employs TRBV2 and TRBJ1-2, with TRBD1 identical over 11 bases. Germline CDR1 is SNHLY and CDR2 is FYNNEI. This CDR3 region has 13 residues. In nucleotides, the CDR3 is TGTGCCAGCAGGGAAGGACAGGGGGCGAGCTACACCTTC. Translated, it gives CASREGQGASYTF.

This sequence joins TRBV28 and TRBJ1-3; no definite D call. Germline V gene lookup returns CDR1 MDHEN and CDR2 SYDVKM. The CDR3 sequence is 14 residues long. V gave up 7 bases and J gave up 0 bases, with 10 bases separating them. The CDR3 sequence is CASNSGLSGNTIYF. In DNA form, the CDR3 reads TGTGCCAGCAACAGTGGGCTCTCTGGAAACACCATATATTTT.

The V and J genes are TRBV11-1 and TRBJ2-1; TRBD2 agrees at 11 bases. CDR3 length: 16 residues. The germline V gene has CDR1 SGHAT and CDR2 FQDESV (reference sequence). V shed 3 bases, J shed 5 bases, and the junction held 6 bases outside the gene matches. The CDR3 DNA reads TGTGCCAGCAGCTTTATAGCGGGAGGGCCTAACAATGAGCAGTTCTTC. Its protein is CASSFIAGGPNNEQFF.

V gene TRBV7-8 combines with J gene TRBJ2-2; 9 bases line up with TRBD2. J lost 1 base, V lost 7 bases, and 4 bases had no gene match. The CDR3 spans 15 residues. Germline CDR1 reads SGHVS; CDR2 reads FQNEAQ. The CDR3 DNA reads as TGTGCCAGCACCTCGACTAGCGGGAACACCGGGGAGCTGTTTTTT. Its protein product is CASTSTSGNTGELFF.

The genes are TRBV11-2 and TRBJ1-2; unclear D gene. V lost 7 bases, J lost 4 bases, and 16 bases lay in between. Per germline, CDR1 SGHAT and CDR2 FQNNGV. This CDR3 region has 14 residues. Written as DNA, the CDR3 is TGTGCCAGCACCCCTAGCGGATCCTTCTATGGCTACACCTTC. It is translated as CASTPSGSFYGYTF.

This chain joins TRBV9 and TRBJ2-5; 11 nucleotides agree with TRBD1. This CDR3 spans 15 amino acids. In germline, CDR1 is SGDLS, CDR2 YYNGEE. Trimming at V came to 4 bases and at J to 4 bases, leaving 6 bases not matched to a gene. CDR3: CASSHRDRGGETQYF. CDR3 DNA: TGTGCCAGCAGCCACCGGGACAGGGGGGGAGAGACCCAGTACTTC.

The chain combines TRBV5-1 with TRBJ2-5; weak D call: TRBD2 (6 bases). Germline V CDR1 and CDR2: SGHRS, YFSETQ. V was pared by 0 bases and J by 0 bases, with 18 bases between. The CDR3 runs to 18 residues. CDR3 nucleotides: TGCGCCAGCAGCTTGGGACAGTTTGGAGGGGCTTACCAAGAGACCCAGTACTTC. It is translated as CASSLGQFGGAYQETQYF.

V usage is TRBV2 and J usage is TRBJ2-1; D remains unclear. The length of the CDR3 is 13 residues. Germline loops: CDR1 SNHLY, CDR2 FYNNEI. Trimming took 4 bases from V and 4 from J, leaving 8 bases between them. CDR3 in DNA: TGTGCCAGCAGTGTGGTTCCATACAATGAGCAGTTCTTC. It translates to CASSVVPYNEQFF.

The chain joins TRBV5-5 to TRBJ2-1; the D gene could be TRBD1 or TRBD2 (6 bases each). This CDR3 is built from 17 residues. The V end was cut by 1 base, the J end by 3 bases, with 17 bases between. Germline-derived CDR1 and CDR2 are SGHKS and YYEKEE (reference sequence). The CDR3 is CASSLRGGGGLYNEQFF. CDR3 nucleotide sequence: TGTGCCAGCAGCTTGAGAGGCGGAGGGGGGCTCTACAATGAGCAGTTCTTC.

J is TRBJ2-3 and V is TRBV4-1; D is unresolved. The CDR3 is 14 amino acids. V lost 4 bases to trimming and J lost 0 bases, with 8 bases between them. Per germline, CDR1 MGHRA and CDR2 YSYEKL. CDR3 coding DNA: TGCGCCAGCAGCCTAGGACCCAGCACAGATACGCAGTATTTT. Its protein is CASSLGPSTDTQYF.

The V gene is TRBV6-5, the J gene TRBJ1-2, with 7 bases fitting TRBD1. This CDR3 spans 14 amino acids. Germline CDR1 and CDR2: MNHEY and SVGAGI. The ends lost 5 bases at V and 4 bases at J; junction bases unmatched: 7. In nucleotides, the CDR3 is TGTGCCAGCAGTCGGGTCACAGGGGCCTATGGCTACACCTTC. Translating gives CASSRVTGAYGYTF.

The chain combines TRBV21-1 with TRBJ2-1; the table calls TRBD1, which could not be checked here. TRBV21-1 is a pseudogene. The CDR3 runs to 17 residues. In nucleotides, the CDR3 is TGTGCCAGCAGCAAACAACCGGGACAGAGCTCCTACAATGAGCAGTTCTTC. Protein product: CASSKQPGQSSYNEQFF.

The J gene is TRBJ2-2, the V gene TRBV28; D ambiguous. The CDR3 contains 12 residues. With 1 base removed from V and 4 bases from J, the gap between germline ends came to 1 base. Germline V CDR1 and CDR2: MDHEN, SYDVKM. In DNA form, the CDR3 reads TGTGCCAGCAGTTTATTCACCGGGGAGCTGTTTTTT. Translating it yields CASSLFTGELFF.